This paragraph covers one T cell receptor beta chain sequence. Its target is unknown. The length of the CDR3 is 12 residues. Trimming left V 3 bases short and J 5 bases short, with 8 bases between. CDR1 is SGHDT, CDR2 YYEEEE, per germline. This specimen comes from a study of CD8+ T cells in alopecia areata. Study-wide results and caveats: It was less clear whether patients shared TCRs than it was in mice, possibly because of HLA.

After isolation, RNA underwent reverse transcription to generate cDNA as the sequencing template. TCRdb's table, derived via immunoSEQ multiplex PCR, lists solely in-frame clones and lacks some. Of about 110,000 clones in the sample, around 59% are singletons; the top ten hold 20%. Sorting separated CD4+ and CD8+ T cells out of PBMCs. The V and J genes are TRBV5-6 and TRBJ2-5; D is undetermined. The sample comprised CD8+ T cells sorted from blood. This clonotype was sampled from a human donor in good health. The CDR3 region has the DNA TGTGCCAGCAGCTCTACCTCGGAGACCCAGTACTTC. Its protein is CASSSTSETQYF.